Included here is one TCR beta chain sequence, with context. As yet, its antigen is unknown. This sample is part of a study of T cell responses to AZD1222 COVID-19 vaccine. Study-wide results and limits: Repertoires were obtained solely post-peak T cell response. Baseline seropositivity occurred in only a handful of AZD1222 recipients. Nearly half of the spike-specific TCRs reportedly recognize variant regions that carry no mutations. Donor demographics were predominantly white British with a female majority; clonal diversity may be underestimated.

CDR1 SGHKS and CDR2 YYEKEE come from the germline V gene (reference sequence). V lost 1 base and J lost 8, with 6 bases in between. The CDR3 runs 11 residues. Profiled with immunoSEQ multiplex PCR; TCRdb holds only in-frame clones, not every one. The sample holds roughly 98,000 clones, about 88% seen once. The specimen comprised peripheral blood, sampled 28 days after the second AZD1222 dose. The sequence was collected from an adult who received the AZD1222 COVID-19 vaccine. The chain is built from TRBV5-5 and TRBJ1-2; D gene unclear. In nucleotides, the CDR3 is TGTGCCAGCAGCTTGTTCGGGGGCTACACCTTC. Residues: CASSLFGGYTF.